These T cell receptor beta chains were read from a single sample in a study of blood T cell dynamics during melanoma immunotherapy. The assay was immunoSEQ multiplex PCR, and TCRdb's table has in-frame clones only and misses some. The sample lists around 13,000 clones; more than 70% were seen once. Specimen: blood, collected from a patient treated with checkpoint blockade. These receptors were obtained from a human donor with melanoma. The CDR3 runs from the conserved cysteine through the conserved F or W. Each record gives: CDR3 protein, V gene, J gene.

CDR3 protein: CASSPAQGVLTYNEQFF; V gene: TRBV11-1; J gene: TRBJ2-1
CDR3 protein: CASSFTTGRTDTQYF; V gene: TRBV9; J gene: TRBJ2-3
CDR3 protein: CASSFPGTAGYGYTF; V gene: TRBV5-4; J gene: TRBJ1-2
CDR3 protein: CASSSSLGGTGNTIYF; V gene: TRBV5-1; J gene: TRBJ1-3
CDR3 protein: CASSASGQFQPQHF; V gene: TRBV9; J gene: TRBJ1-5
CDR3 protein: CASSSGNGLAF; V gene: TRBV5-6; J gene: TRBJ1-6
CDR3 protein: CASKEGTEAFF; V gene: TRBV2; J gene: TRBJ1-1
CDR3 protein: CASSSPSTGNTGELFF; V gene: TRBV18; J gene: TRBJ2-2
CDR3 protein: CASSGGPTLITF; V gene: TRBV2; J gene: TRBJ1-2
CDR3 protein: CASSLGVYTEAFF; V gene: TRBV28; J gene: TRBJ1-1
CDR3 protein: CASSALQQNTEAFF; V gene: TRBV5-1; J gene: TRBJ1-1
CDR3 protein: CASIGVGTEAFF; V gene: TRBV4-2; J gene: TRBJ1-1
CDR3 protein: CASSASTYNEQFF; V gene: TRBV7-3; J gene: TRBJ2-1
CDR3 protein: CASSLDVNTEAFF; V gene: TRBV5-1; J gene: TRBJ1-1
CDR3 protein: CASSQEGDEQYF; V gene: TRBV4-2; J gene: TRBJ2-7
CDR3 protein: CASSIGELENQPQHF; V gene: TRBV19; J gene: TRBJ1-5
CDR3 protein: CASSTGTAPNYGYTF; V gene: TRBV19; J gene: TRBJ1-2
CDR3 protein: CASSFGLGAYGYTF; V gene: TRBV7-2; J gene: TRBJ1-2
CDR3 protein: CATSKETEGGNEQFF; V gene: TRBV15; J gene: TRBJ2-1
CDR3 protein: CASRPGENQPQHF; V gene: TRBV2; J gene: TRBJ1-5
CDR3 protein: CASSLIRGRARGYTF; V gene: TRBV28; J gene: TRBJ1-2
CDR3 protein: CASSLARGVGSSYTF; V gene: TRBV5-4; J gene: TRBJ1-2
CDR3 protein: CASKAPGGSGNTIYF; V gene: TRBV7-2; J gene: TRBJ1-3
CDR3 protein: CAWSVLGRDVYEQYF; V gene: TRBV30; J gene: TRBJ2-7